This T cell receptor (beta chain) was recorded in a study of blood T cell repertoires in COVID-19. Looking at the study overall: Acute and convalescent COVID-19 specimens originated in the United States, Italy and Spain.

Study processing details: Amplified reference gene primers provided the basis for estimating nucleated cell counts. The method was immunoSEQ multiplex PCR; TCRdb's version includes in-frame clones alone and lacks a portion of them. V and J calls and clone size are copied from that table; D and trimming were computed from the DNA. Here the sample spans about 410,000 clones, about nine tenths being singletons. This clone was detected once. The same CDR3 arises from other DNA sequences in this sample as well. Seattle enrolled patients during active infection and tracked them longitudinally. Germline V lookup: CDR1 SGHRS, CDR2 YFSETQ. Trimming removed 0 bases at V and 0 bases at J, with 7 bases between. The CDR3 contains 15 residues.

Sequenced material: peripheral blood. The source of this sequence is a woman in her thirties or forties with COVID-19, enrolled during active disease. The chain couples TRBV5-1 to TRBJ2-1; no firm D call. The CDR3 spells CASSLASSSYNEQFF. The DNA of the CDR3 is TGCGCCAGCAGCTTGGCCTCGAGCTCCTACAATGAGCAGTTCTTC.